The sample holds a few counts of the clone carrying this TCR delta chain. The sample originates from a study of gamma-delta chains in newborns, infants, children. Study summary: Microbial exposure reportedly drives polyclonal innate γδ T cell expansion after birth.

TCRdb ran CATT on the reads. There are fewer than 9,500 delta-chain clones in the sample; about 23% occur only once, and 4.4% lies in the top ten. The sequenced material came from blood. The receptor was isolated from a child who was a newborn, infant or young child, either healthy, febrile or measles-vaccinated (not recorded which).

This CDR3 reads CACDPLLGDTKGTDKLIF. The CDR3 DNA sequence: TGTGCCTGTGACCCACTACTGGGGGATACGAAGGGCACCGATAAACTCATCTTT. This sequence joins TRDV2 and TRDJ1, with TRDD3 matching over 13 bases. V shed 3 bases and J 1 base; nucleotides not matched to a gene: 10. This CDR3 has 18 amino acids. Germline CDR1 reads GEAIGNYY; CDR2 reads EKD.